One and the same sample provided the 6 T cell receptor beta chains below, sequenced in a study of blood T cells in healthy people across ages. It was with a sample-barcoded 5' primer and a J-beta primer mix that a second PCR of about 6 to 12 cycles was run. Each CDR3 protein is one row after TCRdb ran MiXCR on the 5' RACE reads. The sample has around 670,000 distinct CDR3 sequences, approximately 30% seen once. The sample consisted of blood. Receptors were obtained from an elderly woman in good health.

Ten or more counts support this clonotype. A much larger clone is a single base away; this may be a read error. CDR3 nucleotides: TGTGCCAGCAGCTCGTGGACGGGAAATGAGCAGTACTTC. Protein sequence: CASSSWTGNEQYF. The rearrangement joins TRBV11-1 to TRBJ2-7; tentative D call: TRBD2 (5 bases). CDR1 and CDR2 (germline): SGHAT, FQDESV (reference sequence). The CDR3 is 13 residues long. Trimming cost V 4 bases and J 7 bases, with 14 bases left between them.

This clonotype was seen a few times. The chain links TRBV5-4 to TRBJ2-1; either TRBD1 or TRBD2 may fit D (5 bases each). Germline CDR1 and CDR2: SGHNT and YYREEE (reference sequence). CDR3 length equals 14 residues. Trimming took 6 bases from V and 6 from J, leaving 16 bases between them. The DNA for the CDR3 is TGTGCCAGCAACTATGTCGGGACGACCAATGAGCAGTTCTTC. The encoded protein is CASNYVGTTNEQFF.

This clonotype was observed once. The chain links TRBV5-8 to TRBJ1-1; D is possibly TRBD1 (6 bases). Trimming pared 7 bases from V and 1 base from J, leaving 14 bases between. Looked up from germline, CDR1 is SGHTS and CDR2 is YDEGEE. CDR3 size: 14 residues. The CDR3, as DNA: TGTGCCAGCCGCCTGAGGGGGTCGAACACTGAAGCTTTCTTT. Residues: CASRLRGSNTEAFF.

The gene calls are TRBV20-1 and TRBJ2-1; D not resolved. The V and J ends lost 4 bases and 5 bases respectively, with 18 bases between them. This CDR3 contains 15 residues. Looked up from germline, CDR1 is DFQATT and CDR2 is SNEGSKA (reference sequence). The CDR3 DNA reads TGCAGTGCTATGATTGGCGCTCCCGAAAACAATGAGCAGTTCTTC. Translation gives CSAMIGAPENNEQFF.

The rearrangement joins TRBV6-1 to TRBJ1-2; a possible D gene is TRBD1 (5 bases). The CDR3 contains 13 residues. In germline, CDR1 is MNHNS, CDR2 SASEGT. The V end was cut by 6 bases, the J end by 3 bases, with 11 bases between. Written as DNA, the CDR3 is TGTGCCAGCAGCGACCGACAGTACTATGGCTACACCTTC. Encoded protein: CASSDRQYYGYTF.

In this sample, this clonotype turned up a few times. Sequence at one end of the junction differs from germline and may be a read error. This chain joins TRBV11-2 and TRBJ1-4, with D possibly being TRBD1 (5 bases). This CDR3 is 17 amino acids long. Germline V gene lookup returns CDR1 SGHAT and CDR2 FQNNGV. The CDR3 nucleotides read TGTGCCAGCAGCTTAGGCCAGGGAATTGCAACTAATGAAAAACGGTTTTTT. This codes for CASSLGQGIATNEKRFF.